These T cell receptor beta chains were read from a single sample in a study of cytotoxic CD8 clonotypes in ibrutinib-treated CLL. The method was immunoSEQ multiplex PCR; TCRdb's version includes in-frame clones alone and lacks a portion of them. The data show around 330,000 clones, approximately 67% seen once. This material consisted of PBMCs, taken after 36 months of ibrutinib treatment. The origin of the receptors is a human donor with chronic lymphocytic leukemia. CDR3s include the opening cysteine and the closing phenylalanine or tryptophan. Each record gives: V gene, J gene, CDR3 protein.

v_call: TRBV9
j_call: TRBJ2-3
cdr3_aa: CASSVYRADTQYF

v_call: TRBV6-5
j_call: TRBJ2-1
cdr3_aa: CASGTVQREQFF

v_call: TRBV19
j_call: TRBJ2-7
cdr3_aa: CASSIVKDSYEQYF

v_call: TRBV7-9
j_call: TRBJ2-5
cdr3_aa: CASSLAGREETQYF

v_call: TRBV28
j_call: TRBJ1-4
cdr3_aa: CASSNRVVEKLFF

v_call: TRBV6-6
j_call: TRBJ2-7
cdr3_aa: CASSPAGGAYEQYF

v_call: TRBV28
j_call: TRBJ2-7
cdr3_aa: CASRVYFQGAYEQYF

v_call: TRBV5-1
j_call: TRBJ1-2
cdr3_aa: CASRPWTGGSYGYTF

v_call: TRBV9
j_call: TRBJ1-1
cdr3_aa: CASTRGDSNTEAFF

v_call: TRBV2
j_call: TRBJ2-3
cdr3_aa: CASSLAGGADTQYF

v_call: TRBV19
j_call: TRBJ2-5
cdr3_aa: CASSIGLAVQETQYF

v_call: TRBV4-1
j_call: TRBJ1-2
cdr3_aa: CASNSDSHYGYTF

v_call: TRBV5-1
j_call: TRBJ1-1
cdr3_aa: CASSLEAGNTEAFF

v_call: TRBV5-6
j_call: TRBJ1-1
cdr3_aa: CASSSRWTNTEAFF

v_call: TRBV10-3
j_call: TRBJ2-3
cdr3_aa: CAISEGGITDTQYF

v_call: TRBV27
j_call: .
cdr3_aa: CASSHGRVNSEQYF

v_call: TRBV4-3
j_call: TRBJ2-7
cdr3_aa: CASSQVTGIYEQYF

v_call: TRBV6-5
j_call: TRBJ1-2
cdr3_aa: CASSLTGGAYGYTF